This T cell receptor (beta chain) was identified in a study of cytomegalovirus exposure and HLA in healthy donors. The wider study: Later, an analysis reported that the approximately 120 validation repertoires had used the same platform as the roughly 650 first-cohort repertoires.

Method: immunoSEQ multiplex PCR; TCRdb's copy keeps in-frame clones and lacks some. The sample comprises some 250,000 clones, around 88% of which are singletons, and around 1.2% rests with the top ten. J lost 4 bases, V lost 7 bases, and 15 bases had no gene match. From germline, CDR1 is MDHEN and CDR2 SYDVKM. This CDR3 comprises 16 residues. This sequence originates from a woman aged 25 to 39 in good health and CMV-seropositive. The V gene is TRBV28, the J gene TRBJ1-2; 7 bases line up with TRBD1. Material: PBMCs. The CDR3 protein is CASNSVFQGVGYGYTF. CDR3 bases: TGTGCCAGCAATTCTGTATTCCAGGGGGTAGGCTATGGCTACACCTTC.